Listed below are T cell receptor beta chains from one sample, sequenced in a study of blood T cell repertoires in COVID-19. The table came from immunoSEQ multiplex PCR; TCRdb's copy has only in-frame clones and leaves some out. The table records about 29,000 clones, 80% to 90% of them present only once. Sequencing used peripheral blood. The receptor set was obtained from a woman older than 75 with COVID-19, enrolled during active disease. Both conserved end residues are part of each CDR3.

CAWKTQGADTIYF	TRBV30
CASSPRDRLNTEAFF	TRBV19
CASSQERGSHTEAFF	TRBV3-1/TRBV3-2
CASSEVPLSTDTQYF	TRBV6-1
CASSQYGTGGLNSPLHF	TRBV3-1/TRBV3-2
CASSWAGGTDTQYF	TRBV27
CASSAGQGLVAFF	TRBV10-2
CAWSVSGGSYEQYF	TRBV30
CASSNRGLGNQPQHF	TRBV6-5
CASSPDRGPPNGYTF	TRBV18
CASSSRGTEAFF	TRBV2
CATSRERQGLQETQYF	TRBV15
CASSLLGASGGYTF	TRBV5-4
CASSYRDRAYEQYF	TRBV6-5
CASSRTADTQYF	TRBV7-6
CASSQDQTGNEKLFF	TRBV4-1
CASRAGPAETQYF	TRBV3-1/TRBV3-2
CASSPSGQGGSGNTIYF	TRBV18
CASSRDKSSYNEQFF	TRBV7-2
CASSSQVWDEQFF	TRBV7-3
CASSPSGGYTDTQYF	TRBV18
CASSEYKVSGNTIYF	TRBV2
CASSTMTGDYEQYF	TRBV7-6
CASSESSGGVETQYF	TRBV2
CASSIGGSSYAFF	TRBV19
CASSEFGRGVEKLFF	TRBV25-1
CASSKAPGYNEQFF	TRBV21-1
CASRSTSETGELFF	TRBV11-1
CASSYDRAGTGELFF	TRBV5-8
CASSERTGTYNEQFF	TRBV6-1
CASSYSSAMNTEAFF	TRBV6-5
CASSDIKGQGTYEQYF	TRBV28